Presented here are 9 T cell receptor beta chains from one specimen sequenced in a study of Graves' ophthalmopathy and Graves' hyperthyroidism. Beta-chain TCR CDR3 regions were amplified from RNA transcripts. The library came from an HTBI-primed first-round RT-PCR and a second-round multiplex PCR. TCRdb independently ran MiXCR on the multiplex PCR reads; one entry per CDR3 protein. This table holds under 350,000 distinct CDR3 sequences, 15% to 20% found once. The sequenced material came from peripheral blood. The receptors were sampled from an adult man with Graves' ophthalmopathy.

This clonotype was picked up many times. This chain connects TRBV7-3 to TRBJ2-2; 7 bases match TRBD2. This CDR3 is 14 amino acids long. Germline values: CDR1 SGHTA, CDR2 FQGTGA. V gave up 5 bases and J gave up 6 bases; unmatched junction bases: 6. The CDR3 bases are TGTGCCAGCAGCGCCTCAGGGAGGGCCGGGGAGCTGTTTTTT. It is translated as CASSASGRAGELFF.

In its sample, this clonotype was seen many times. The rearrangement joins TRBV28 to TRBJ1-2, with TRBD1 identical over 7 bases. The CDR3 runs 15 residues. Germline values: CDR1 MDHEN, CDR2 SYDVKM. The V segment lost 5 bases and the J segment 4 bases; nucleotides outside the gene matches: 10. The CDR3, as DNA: TGTGCCAGCAGTATGGGGACAGTCCGGGCCTATGGCTACACCTTC. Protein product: CASSMGTVRAYGYTF.

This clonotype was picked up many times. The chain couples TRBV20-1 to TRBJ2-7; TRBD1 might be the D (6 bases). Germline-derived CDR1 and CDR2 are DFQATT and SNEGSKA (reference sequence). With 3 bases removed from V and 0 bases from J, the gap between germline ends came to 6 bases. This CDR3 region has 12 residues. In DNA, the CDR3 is TGCAGTGCTAGGGACAGCTCCTACGAGCAGTACTTC. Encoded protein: CSARDSSYEQYF.

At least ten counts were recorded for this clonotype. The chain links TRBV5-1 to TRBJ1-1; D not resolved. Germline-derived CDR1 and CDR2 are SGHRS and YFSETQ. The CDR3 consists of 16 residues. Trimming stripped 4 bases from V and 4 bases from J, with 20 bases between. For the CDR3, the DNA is TGCGCCAGCAGCGCGCGGCGGGATGGATATGGCACTGAAGCTTTCTTT. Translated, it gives CASSARRDGYGTEAFF. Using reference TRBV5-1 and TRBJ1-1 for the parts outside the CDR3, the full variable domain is KAGVTQTPRYLIKTRGQQVTLSCSPISGHRSVSWYQQTPGQGLQFLFEYFSETQRNKGNFPGRFSGRQFSNSRSEMNVSTLELGDSALYLCASSARRDGYGTEAFFGQGTRLTVV.

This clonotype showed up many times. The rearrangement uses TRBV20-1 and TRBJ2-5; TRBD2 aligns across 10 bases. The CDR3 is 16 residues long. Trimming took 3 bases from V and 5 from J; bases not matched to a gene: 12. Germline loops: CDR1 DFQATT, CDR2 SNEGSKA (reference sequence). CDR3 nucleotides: TGCAGTGCTAGCGTCCTAGCGGGAGAGTTAAGGGAGACCCAGTACTTC. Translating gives CSASVLAGELRETQYF.

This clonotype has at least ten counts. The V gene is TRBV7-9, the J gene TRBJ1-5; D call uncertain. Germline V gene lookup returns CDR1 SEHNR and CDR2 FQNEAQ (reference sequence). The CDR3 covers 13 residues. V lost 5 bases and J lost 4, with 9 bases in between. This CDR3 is CASSVSENQPQHF. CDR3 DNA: TGTGCCAGCAGCGTGAGCGAGAATCAGCCCCAGCATTTT.

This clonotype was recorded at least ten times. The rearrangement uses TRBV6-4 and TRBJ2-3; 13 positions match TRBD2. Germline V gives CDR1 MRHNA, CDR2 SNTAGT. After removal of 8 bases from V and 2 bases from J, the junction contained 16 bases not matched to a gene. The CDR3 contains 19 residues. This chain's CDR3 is CASDGGGLGLAGDTDTQYF. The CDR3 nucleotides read TGTGCCAGCGACGGGGGGGGCCTCGGACTAGCGGGAGACACAGATACGCAGTATTTT.

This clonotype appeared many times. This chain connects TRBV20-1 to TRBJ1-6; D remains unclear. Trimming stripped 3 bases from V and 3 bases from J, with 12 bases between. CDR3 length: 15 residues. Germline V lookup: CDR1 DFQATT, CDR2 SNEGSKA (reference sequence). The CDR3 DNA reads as TGCAGTGCTAGGATGTTGGCCGGCTATAATTCACCCCTCCACTTT. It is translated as CSARMLAGYNSPLHF.

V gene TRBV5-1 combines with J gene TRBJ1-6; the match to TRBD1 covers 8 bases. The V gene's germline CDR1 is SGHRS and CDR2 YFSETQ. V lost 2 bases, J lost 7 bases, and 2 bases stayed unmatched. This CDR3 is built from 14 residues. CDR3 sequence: CASSFYRGNSPLHF. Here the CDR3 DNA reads TGCGCCAGCAGCTTCTACAGGGGGAATTCACCCCTCCACTTT.